These 10 T cell receptor beta chains came from one sample sequenced in a study of tumor T cells in aggressive B-cell lymphoma. The repertoire was sequenced with immunoSEQ multiplex PCR; TCRdb's copy has only in-frame clones and lacks some. This table has about 11,000 clones, roughly 90% appearing once. Material for sequencing was tumor tissue. These TCRs come from an adult with diffuse large B cell lymphoma.

The chain combines TRBV28 with TRBJ2-7; TRBD1 aligns across 9 bases. Germline CDR1 MDHEN, CDR2 SYDVKM. The CDR3 extends over 15 amino acids. V dropped 7 bases and J dropped 6; count of bases not matched to a gene: 13. CDR3 nucleotides: TGTGCCAGCATTCCGGGACAGGGTGTTTTGGGCGAGCAGTACTTC. Its protein is CASIPGQGVLGEQYF.

This clone was observed a single time. The chain has TRBV12-5 and TRBJ2-5; D possibly corresponds to TRBD1 (5 bases). This CDR3 contains 15 residues. Germline V lookup: CDR1 LGHNT, CDR2 FRNRAP. Trimming stripped 1 base from V and 5 bases from J, with 14 bases between. CDR3 in amino acids: CASGLGGASGETQYF. In DNA form, the CDR3 reads TGTGCTAGTGGTTTGGGGGGCGCTTCGGGTGAGACCCAGTACTTC.

The rearrangement uses TRBV2 and TRBJ2-1; 14 bases align to TRBD2. Germline loops: CDR1 SNHLY, CDR2 FYNNEI. The ends lost 6 bases at V and 5 bases at J; junction bases unmatched: 3. The CDR3 loop spans 15 amino acids. CDR3 amino acids: CASRRLAGGHNEQFF. CDR3 coding DNA: TGTGCCAGCAGGAGACTAGCGGGAGGGCACAATGAGCAGTTCTTC.

This clone has a single count. The chain employs TRBV2 and TRBJ2-3; weak D call: TRBD1 (6 bases). Trimming took 5 bases from V and 5 from J, leaving 11 bases between them. The CDR3 is made up of 13 amino acids. Per germline, CDR1 SNHLY and CDR2 FYNNEI. CDR3 in amino acids: CASSRQEIDTQYF. The DNA for the CDR3 is TGTGCCAGCAGTCGACAGGAAATAGATACGCAGTATTTT.

The chain recombines TRBV7-9 with TRBJ2-7; D might be TRBD2 (6 bases). CDR3 size: 13 residues. Germline CDR1 and CDR2: SEHNR and FQNEAQ (reference sequence). The V end was cut by 5 bases, the J end by 5 bases, with 13 bases between. The CDR3 here is CASSTRLDDEQYF. The CDR3 region has the DNA TGTGCCAGCAGCACGCGACTAGACGACGAGCAGTACTTC.

This clone was counted between two and nine times. The genes are TRBV5-1 and TRBJ2-7, with a tentative D call TRBD2 (5 bases). CDR3 length: 14 residues. V shed 2 bases and J shed 2 bases, with 11 bases lying between them. Germline lookup yields CDR1 SGHRS and CDR2 YFSETQ. The CDR3 sequence: CASSLSTSAYEQYF. In DNA form, the CDR3 reads TGCGCCAGCAGCTTATCCACTAGTGCCTACGAGCAGTACTTC.

CDR3 amino acids: CASSPGLAGPYEQYF. For the CDR3, the DNA is TGTGCCAGCAGCCCCGGACTAGCGGGACCCTACGAGCAGTACTTC. The rearrangement links TRBV14 to TRBJ2-7; 12 nucleotides align to TRBD2. CDR3 size: 15 residues. V shed 4 bases and J 2 bases; nucleotides not matched to a gene: 3. Germline V lookup: CDR1 SGHDN, CDR2 FVKESK.

The rearrangement joins TRBV7-2 to TRBJ2-7; D might be TRBD2 (7 bases). CDR3 length: 15 residues. Trimming took 6 bases from V and 1 from J, leaving 16 bases between them. The germline gives CDR1 SGHTA, CDR2 FQGNSA. CDR3 coding DNA: TGTGCCAGCAGTCGAGGGGGGGTTGGTTCCTACGAGCAGTACTTC. Translated: CASSRGGVGSYEQYF.

The chain couples TRBV19 to TRBJ1-5, with 7 bases matching TRBD1. Losses at the gene ends were 3 bases for V and 3 bases for J; bases not matched to a gene: 11. The CDR3 runs 17 residues. CDR1 is LNHDA and CDR2 is SQIVND in the germline V gene (reference sequence). The CDR3 loop is CASSIGRGRGDNQPQHF. The CDR3 DNA reads as TGTGCCAGTAGTATCGGTAGGGGGCGGGGGGACAATCAGCCCCAGCATTTT. Variable domain in full (rest from reference TRBV19 and TRBJ1-5): DGGITQSPKYLFRKEGQNVTLSCEQNLNHDAMYWYRQDPGQGLRLIYYSQIVNDFQKGDIAEGYSVSREKKESFPLTVTSAQKNPTAFYLCASSIGRGRGDNQPQHFGDGTRLSIL.

This clone was detected only a few times. The chain has TRBV15 and TRBJ2-2, with 8 bases fitting TRBD2. The J segment lost 5 bases and the V segment lost 5 bases, leaving 7 bases of the junction unmatched. The CDR3 extends over 15 amino acids. The V gene's germline CDR1 is LNHNV and CDR2 YYDKDF (reference sequence). CDR3 in DNA: TGTGCCACCAGCTCCCGGACTAGCCGTACCGGGGAGCTGTTTTTT. Its protein product is CATSSRTSRTGELFF.